The clone carrying this T cell receptor beta chain was counted between two and nine times. TCRdb keeps only in-frame clones here, not all; method: immunoSEQ multiplex PCR. In the table there are about 230,000 clones, 65% of which are singletons. This sample is drawn from a study of shared clonotypes between healthy human individuals. Germline V gene sequence: CDR1 SGHNT, CDR2 YYREEE (reference sequence). Trimming pared 4 bases from V and 0 bases from J, leaving 13 bases between. The length of the CDR3 is 15 residues. Sequencing was performed on memory CD4+ T cells sorted from blood. This sample's subset: CD45RA-negative fraction. The sequence was collected from a man aged 25 to 40 in good health. The genes are TRBV5-4 and TRBJ1-2; no firm D call. The CDR3 DNA reads as TGTGCCAGCAGCCCCGGCGGTAGAGCTAACTATGGCTACACCTTC. The encoded protein is CASSPGGRANYGYTF.